This record concerns one TCR beta chain sequence. Its target is unknown. At one end, the junction sequence differs from germline, possibly due to a read error. Germline CDR1 MNHNS, CDR2 SASEGT. The CDR3 loop spans 11 amino acids. RNA was extracted from bulk tissue without any cell sorting. The normal lung tissue was taken more than 3 cm from the tumor edge. This entry comes from a study of tumor and adjacent non-tumor tissue in lung cancer. Study-wide context: The cohort had around eleven adenocarcinoma, 2 squamous cell and 1 small cell patients. Aged roughly 31 to 85 years, patients included nine to eleven men and five or six women with stage I to III disease.

TCRbeta libraries were built with three rounds of nested PCR, modified from ARM-PCR. TCRdb re-called the multiplex PCR reads through MiXCR, storing one row per CDR3 protein. The sample lists about 86,000 distinct CDR3 sequences, more than 75% seen once, with 20% to 25% in the top ten. Whole-study results and caveats: Significantly higher TCR diversity was found in tumor than normal lung. Tumor repertoires had a smaller top 100 clone share than normal lung.

Sequencing was performed on distant non-tumor lung tissue. The receptor's source is a woman between 50 and 59 years old with non-small cell lung cancer. The chain has TRBV6-1 and TRBJ2-4; D perhaps matches TRBD2 (5 bases). The CDR3 nucleotides read TGTGACAGCAGTGAGGGAGACATTCAGTACTTC. Translating gives CDSSEGDIQYF.